This entry describes one TCR beta chain. Data came from immunoSEQ multiplex PCR; TCRdb stores just in-frame clones and leaves some out. The repertoire holds about 90,000 clones, with approximately 80% as singletons. The data originate from a study of blood T cell repertoires in COVID-19. Sequenced sample: peripheral blood. The TCR comes from a middle-aged man with acute or convalescent COVID-19.

In nucleotides, the CDR3 is TGTGCCTGGGGCAGACCCGGGACTGCGATAGGGAACGAGCAGTACTTC. It encodes CAWGRPGTAIGNEQYF. The chain recombines TRBV30 with TRBJ2-7; tentatively, D is TRBD2 (6 bases). The germline gives CDR1 GTSNPN, CDR2 SVGIG (reference sequence). This CDR3 has 16 amino acids. Trimming removed 5 bases at V and 5 bases at J, with 25 bases between.